Following are 16 T cell receptor beta chains from one sample sequenced in a study of T-cell memory formation after mild COVID-19. TCRdb used MiXCR to reprocess the 5' RACE reads, holding one entry per CDR3 protein. The table shows 250,000 to 300,000 distinct CDR3 sequences, with around 16% occurring only once. Material: PBMCs or a T cell subset sorted from them (not recorded which). The receptor set was obtained from a man aged 18-30 years who had mild COVID-19 (a few samples of this study predate the infection). Cell type and time point are not known.

The rearrangement uses TRBV6-6 and TRBJ2-5, with D hard to call. The V gene lost 6 bases and the J gene lost 5 bases, with 13 bases spanning the gap. Germline V gene sequence: CDR1 MNHNY, CDR2 SVGAGI (reference sequence). The CDR3 totals 13 residues. The CDR3 nucleotides read TGTGCCAGCAGCGCCTACCCCAGGGAGACCCAGTACTTC. Protein product: CASSAYPRETQYF.

The chain recombines TRBV20-1 with TRBJ1-2; D possibly corresponds to TRBD1 (5 bases). CDR3 size: 15 residues. Germline CDR1 is DFQATT and CDR2 is SNEGSKA (reference sequence). V dropped 2 bases and J dropped 3 bases, with 16 bases sitting between them. CDR3 nucleotides: TGCAGTGCTAGAAAATTGGAGGTGGGGGACTATGGCTACACCTTC. It encodes CSARKLEVGDYGYTF.

This clonotype showed up just a few times. The V gene is TRBV12-3 or TRBV12-4, the J gene TRBJ1-1; D call uncertain. The V end lost 5 bases, the J end lost 1 base, and 14 bases lay between the germline ends. This CDR3 has 15 residues. CDR3 DNA: TGTGCCAGCAGTCTCCAAGCCGGAGGGAACACTGAAGCTTTCTTT. Its protein is CASSLQAGGNTEAFF.

The sample holds many counts of this clonotype. This sequence joins TRBV15 and TRBJ1-2; D gene ambiguous. Deletions cut 0 bases from V and 8 bases from J, with 13 bases between. Germline values: CDR1 LNHNV, CDR2 YYDKDF (reference sequence). The CDR3 loop spans 14 amino acids. The CDR3 DNA sequence: TGTGCCACCAGCAGAGAAACACGGGCGGAAGGCTACACCTTC. It encodes CATSRETRAEGYTF.

This clonotype was counted a few times. The chain carries TRBV7-2 and TRBJ2-5; 7 bases fit TRBD1. CDR1 and CDR2 (germline): SGHTA, FQGNSA. V gave up 8 bases and J gave up 1 base; unmatched junction bases: 10. This CDR3 comprises 15 residues. DNA for the CDR3: TGTGCCAGCCTCGATAGGGGGCTCGGCCAAGAGACCCAGTACTTC. As protein: CASLDRGLGQETQYF.

The rearrangement links TRBV11-2 to TRBJ1-6; D not resolved. Trimming shortened V by 2 bases and J by 7 bases, and 12 bases separated the two germline ends. The CDR3 has 15 residues. Germline-derived CDR1 and CDR2 are SGHAT and FQNNGV. In nucleotides, the CDR3 is TGTGCCAGCAGCTTACATCCGGGTAGCAATTCACCCCTCCACTTT. Protein product: CASSLHPGSNSPLHF.

The chain uses TRBV10-3 and TRBJ2-7; the D gene is possibly TRBD2 (6 bases). The length of the CDR3 is 15 residues. CDR1 and CDR2 (germline): ENHRY, SYGVKD. In nucleotides, the CDR3 is TGTGACACCAGTGACCCGGGACTTCCTAACTACGAGCAGTACTTC. This codes for CDTSDPGLPNYEQYF.

The chain links TRBV10-3 to TRBJ1-1; D is ambiguous. The CDR3 is 15 amino acids. Between the trimmed V and J ends, which lost 2 bases and 4 bases, there was a span of 14 bases. Germline V CDR1 and CDR2: ENHRY, SYGVKD. The CDR3 is CAISEGLPRSTEAFF. CDR3 DNA sequence: TGTGCCATCAGTGAGGGCCTCCCTAGGAGCACTGAAGCTTTCTTT.

This clonotype occurred a few times. The V gene is TRBV18, the J gene TRBJ1-6; the D gene is possibly TRBD1 (5 bases). Germline CDR1 reads KGHSH; CDR2 reads LQKENI. The CDR3 is 15 amino acids. Trimming shortened V by 3 bases and J by 5 bases, and 11 bases separated the two germline ends. CDR3 bases: TGTGCCAGCTCACCGCGACAGAACAATAATTCACCCCTCCACTTT. Translated: CASSPRQNNNSPLHF.

This clonotype was observed a few times. The V call is TRBV19, the J call TRBJ1-5; the match to TRBD1 covers 9 bases. Trimming took 4 bases from V and 4 from J; bases not matched to a gene: 2. This CDR3 contains 14 residues. Germline lookup yields CDR1 LNHDA and CDR2 SQIVND (reference sequence). CDR3 bases: TGTGCCAGTAGTAGGGACAGGGAGAATCAGCCCCAGCATTTT. This translates into CASSRDRENQPQHF.

The V call is TRBV3-1, the J call TRBJ1-2; D is perhaps TRBD1 (5 bases). V dropped 1 base and J dropped 4 bases, with 7 bases sitting between them. The V gene's germline CDR1 is LGHDT and CDR2 YNNKEL (reference sequence). CDR3 size: 13 residues. DNA of the CDR3: TGTGCCAGCAGCCAAGGAGGGACCTATGGCTACACCTTC. This sequence encodes CASSQGGTYGYTF.

J is TRBJ1-1 and V is TRBV7-9; no reliable D call. This CDR3 comprises 15 residues. V gave up 5 bases and J gave up 0 bases, with 13 bases separating them. From germline, CDR1 is SEHNR and CDR2 FQNEAQ (reference sequence). The CDR3 sequence is CASSPGQTLNTEAFF. DNA of the CDR3: TGTGCCAGCAGCCCTGGGCAGACTTTGAACACTGAAGCTTTCTTT.

The table lists this clonotype with many counts. V is TRBV11-2 and J is TRBJ2-5, with 8 bases matching TRBD2. Germline V gene data show CDR1 as SGHAT and CDR2 as FQNNGV. The CDR3 is 15 amino acids. The junction had 5 bases not matched to a gene; V was cut back by 3 bases and J by 2 bases. The CDR3 bases are TGTGCCAGCAGCTTTGCGGGGGGCTTTCAAGAGACCCAGTACTTC. Its protein product is CASSFAGGFQETQYF.

V usage is TRBV5-1 and J usage is TRBJ1-5; maybe TRBD1 (5 bases). V lost 5 bases to trimming and J lost 8 bases, with 20 bases between them. Germline CDR1 and CDR2: SGHRS and YFSETQ. This CDR3 has 15 amino acids. CDR3 nucleotide sequence: TGCGCCAGCAGTTCGGGGGGAACCCCAGTGGAGCCCCAGCATTTT. Amino acid sequence: CASSSGGTPVEPQHF.

V and J are TRBV12-3 or TRBV12-4 and TRBJ2-5, with 8 positions matching TRBD1. V lost 8 bases to trimming and J lost 0 bases; unmatched junction nucleotides: 2. The CDR3 contains 13 residues. CDR3: CASGQGHQETQYF. CDR3 sequence (DNA): TGTGCCAGCGGACAGGGCCACCAAGAGACCCAGTACTTC.

V gene TRBV6-2 or TRBV6-3 combines with J gene TRBJ2-7; no reliable D call. Trimming took off 5 bases at V and 9 bases at J, with 11 bases between the two ends. Per germline, CDR1 MNHEY and CDR2 SVGEGT. The CDR3 spans 11 residues. The CDR3 DNA sequence: TGTGCCAGCAGTCCTCTTGAAGGGCAGTACGTC. This translates into CASSPLEGQYV.